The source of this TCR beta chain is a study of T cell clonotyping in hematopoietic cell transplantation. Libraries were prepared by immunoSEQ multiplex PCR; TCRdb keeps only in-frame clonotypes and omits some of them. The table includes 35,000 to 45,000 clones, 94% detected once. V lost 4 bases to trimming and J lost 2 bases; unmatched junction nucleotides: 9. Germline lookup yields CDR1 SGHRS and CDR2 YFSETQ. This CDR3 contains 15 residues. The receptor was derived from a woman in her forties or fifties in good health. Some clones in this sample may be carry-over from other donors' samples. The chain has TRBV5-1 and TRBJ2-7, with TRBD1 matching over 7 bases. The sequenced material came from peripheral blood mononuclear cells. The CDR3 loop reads CASSPEGGVAYEQYF. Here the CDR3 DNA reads TGCGCCAGCAGCCCAGAAGGGGGCGTCGCCTACGAGCAGTACTTC.